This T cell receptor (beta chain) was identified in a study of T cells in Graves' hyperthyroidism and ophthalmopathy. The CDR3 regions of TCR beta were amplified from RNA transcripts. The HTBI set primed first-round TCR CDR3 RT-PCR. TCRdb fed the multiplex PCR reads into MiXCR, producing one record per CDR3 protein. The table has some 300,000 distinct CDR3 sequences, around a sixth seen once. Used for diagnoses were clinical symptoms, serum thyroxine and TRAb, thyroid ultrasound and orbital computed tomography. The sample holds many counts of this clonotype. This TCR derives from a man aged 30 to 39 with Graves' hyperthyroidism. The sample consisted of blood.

CDR3 residues: CASRSDRTGAQYF. The CDR3 nucleotides read TGTGCCAGCAGATCCGACCGTACGGGGGCCCAGTACTTC. The chain has TRBV28 and TRBJ2-5; perhaps TRBD2 as D (6 bases). This CDR3 has 13 amino acids. Germline V gene sequence: CDR1 MDHEN, CDR2 SYDVKM. Deletions cut 6 bases from V and 9 bases from J, with 17 bases between.